The subject of this entry is one T cell receptor beta chain. One end of the junction varies from germline; a read error may be responsible. The sample is drawn from a study of control samples from healthy donors and cancer patients. Germline-derived CDR1 and CDR2 are SGHAT and FQNNGV. The CDR3 runs 14 residues. Sequencing was performed with immunoSEQ multiplex PCR; in TCRdb, only in-frame clones are kept and a portion is missing. The data contain about 98,000 clones, around 82% of them seen just once; the ten biggest clones take up 1.5% to 2.5%. This chain uses TRBV11-2 with TRBJ2-6; D gene unclear. The TCR sequence derives from a man in his fifties or sixties in good health. The specimen was blood. The CDR3 DNA sequence: TGTGCCAACAGCTTAAACTCTGGGGCCAACGTCCTGACTTTC. Residues: CANSLNSGANVLTF.